Listed below are T cell receptor beta chains from one sample, sequenced in a study of human T cells and chemical hapten exposure. TCRdb processed the RACE reads anew with MiXCR; each CDR3 protein has one entry. The data hold 300,000 to 450,000 distinct CDR3 sequences, with more than 4.5% observed a single time. The specimen comprised whole blood, sampled in connection with sensitization to the hapten diphenylcyclopropenone (DPC). These receptors all come from a woman aged 50 to 60 with alopecia areata. Some clones in this sample may be carry-over from other donors' samples. The CDR3 runs from the conserved cysteine through the conserved F or W. The D gene is left open where the match is weak. Clone size, where shown, is once, few, many, or a class for clones that have expanded.

d_call	j_call	v_call	clone_size	cdr3_nt	cdr3_aa
.	TRBJ2-3	TRBV6-5	.	TGTGCCAGCAGTTACGGACCGGGGCCCCAGGCAGATACGCAGTATTTT	CASSYGPGPQADTQYF
.	TRBJ1-3	TRBV6-6	few	TGTGCCAGCAGTAACGGGGACTTCCCCATATATTTT	CASSNGDFPIYF
.	TRBJ1-5	TRBV12-3/TRBV12-4	many	TGTGCCAGCAGTTCGGGGGACATCAGTCAGCCCCAGCATTTT	CASSSGDISQPQHF
.	TRBJ2-1	TRBV24-1	many	TGTGCCACCGGGCAGTGGAATGAGCAGTTCTTC	CATGQWNEQFF
.	TRBJ1-6	TRBV7-9	.	TGTGCCAGCAGCTTAAGTAGGGTTCTGACGGACTCACCCCTCCACTTT	CASSLSRVLTDSPLHF
.	TRBJ1-5	TRBV6-1	few	TGTGCCAGCAGTGAAAACGGCCGGATGAAGCCCCAGCATTTT	CASSENGRMKPQHF
.	TRBJ2-1	TRBV12-5	.	TGTGCTAGTGGACTCATCCCCGACGGGGTGACATCCTACAATGAGCAGTTCTTC	CASGLIPDGVTSYNEQFF
TRBD1	TRBJ2-1	TRBV5-6	many	TGTGCCAGCAAAGGACAGGGAAAGTACAATGAGCAGTTCTTC	CASKGQGKYNEQFF
.	TRBJ1-3	TRBV4-3	few	TGCGCCAGCAGCGCGGGACATGGAAACACCATATATTTT	CASSAGHGNTIYF
TRBD2	TRBJ2-5	TRBV7-8	many	TGTGCCAGCAGCCGGACTAGTTTCGAGACCCAGTACTTC	CASSRTSFETQYF
.	TRBJ1-1	TRBV28	few	TGTGCCAGCAGTTTCCTGACGGGTAACACTGAAGCTTTCTTT	CASSFLTGNTEAFF
.	TRBJ2-5	TRBV7-2	many	TGTGCCAGCAGCTTAAACGCGCTGGGCGAGACCCAGTACTTC	CASSLNALGETQYF
TRBD2	TRBJ2-1	TRBV20-1	many	TGCAGTGCTAGGGCAGCGGGGGGCCCCGGCTACAATGAGCAGTTCTTC	CSARAAGGPGYNEQFF
TRBD2	TRBJ2-5	TRBV6-5	many	TGTGCCAGCAGCGGGACTAGCGTAGAGACCCAGTACTTC	CASSGTSVETQYF
.	TRBJ2-7	TRBV3-1	.	TGTGCCAGCAGCCAAGGGCGCAGCCGGGCCCTACTACACGAGCAGTACTTC	CASSQGRSRALLHEQYF
.	TRBJ1-1	TRBV5-1	.	TGCGCCAGCACCCCAGAAGCAGGCACTGAAGCTTTCTTT	CASTPEAGTEAFF
TRBD1	TRBJ1-1	TRBV11-2	few	TGTGCCAGCAGCATAGGGGCAGGGGGAATCACTGAAGCTTTCTTT	CASSIGAGGITEAFF
TRBD2	TRBJ2-1	TRBV12-3/TRBV12-4	.	TGTGCCAGCAGTTCGACTAGCGGGAGCACGGATGAGCAGTTCTTC	CASSSTSGSTDEQFF
.	TRBJ2-2	TRBV11-2	few	TGTGCCAGCAGCTTCGGAATTTTGAACACCGGGGAGCTGTTTTTT	CASSFGILNTGELFF
.	TRBJ1-1	TRBV5-1	few	TGCGCCAGCAGCTTGGTTGGTTTATCGAGAACTGAAGCTTTCTTT	CASSLVGLSRTEAFF
TRBD2	TRBJ2-3	TRBV5-6	few	TGTGCCAGCAGTTTCGGACTAGCGGGAGAAGATACGCAGTATTTT	CASSFGLAGEDTQYF
.	TRBJ1-5	TRBV7-2	few	TGTGCCAGCAGCTTAGTTCTGTTTAATCAGCCCCAGCATTTT	CASSLVLFNQPQHF
.	TRBJ1-5	TRBV7-8	once	TGTGCCAGCAGCGCCTTAGTAAACAATCAGCCCGAGCATTTT	CASSALVNNQPEHF
TRBD1	TRBJ1-1	TRBV6-6	.	TGTGCCAGCAGTTTCAAGACAGGGCCAAGGAACACTGAAGCTTTCTTT	CASSFKTGPRNTEAFF
.	TRBJ2-7	TRBV7-2	few	TGTGCCAGCAGCTTAGAAGAATTTCAGTACTTC	CASSLEEFQYF
.	TRBJ2-5	TRBV7-9	many	TGTGCCAGCAGCTCCACCGGGACCCCGTACCAAGAGACCCAGTACTTC	CASSSTGTPYQETQYF
TRBD1	TRBJ1-5	TRBV12-5	many	TGTGCTAGTGGTTTTCAGACAGGGCTTTATAGCAATCAGCCCCAGCATTTT	CASGFQTGLYSNQPQHF
.	TRBJ1-1	TRBV12-3/TRBV12-4	many	TGTGCCAGCAGTTGGAGGGGCTTGAACACTGAAGCTTTCTTT	CASSWRGLNTEAFF
.	TRBJ1-1	TRBV6-5	many	TGTGCCAGCATAAGGCCCAGTCTAGGTGAAGCTTTCTTT	CASIRPSLGEAFF
.	TRBJ2-6	TRBV20-1	many	TGCAGTGCCGCGCAACGGGCCGCTGGGGCCAACGTCCTGACTTTC	CSAAQRAAGANVLTF
TRBD1	TRBJ2-6	TRBV5-5	many	TGTGCCAGCAGCCCCGGGACAGGGGCCGGGGCCAACGTCCTGACTTTC	CASSPGTGAGANVLTF
.	TRBJ2-5	TRBV5-8	.	TGTGCCAGCAGCTTTCTGGGGAACCAAGAGACCCAGTACTTC	CASSFLGNQETQYF
TRBD2	TRBJ2-4	TRBV20-1	.	TGCAGTGCCGGTGTCCTAGCGGAGGTAAACATTCAGTACTTC	CSAGVLAEVNIQYF
TRBD1	TRBJ1-5	TRBV6-5	.	TGTGCCAGCAGTACGAGGACAGGGGGTGGCAATCAGCCCCAGCATTTT	CASSTRTGGGNQPQHF
TRBD2	TRBJ2-2	TRBV27	few	TGTGCCAGCAACCCGACTAGCGGAAACACCGGGGAGCTGTTTTTT	CASNPTSGNTGELFF
.	TRBJ1-5	TRBV24-1	.	TGTGCCACCCGTTCTGGGAGGTCAGGCAATCAGCCCCAGCATTTT	CATRSGRSGNQPQHF
.	TRBJ1-1	TRBV6-5	many	TGTGCCAGCAGCCCGACAGCTAACACTGGTGAAGCTTTCTTT	CASSPTANTGEAFF
.	TRBJ2-6	TRBV20-1	.	TGCAGTGCTCTCCAGGGAACTGGGGCCAACGTCCTGACTTTC	CSALQGTGANVLTF
TRBD1	TRBJ2-5	TRBV6-6	many	TGTGCCAGCAGTGGCACAGGGGTTGAAGAGACCCAGTACTTC	CASSGTGVEETQYF
.	TRBJ2-7	TRBV9	few	TGTGCCAGCAGCCCCGCCGGACCCAACCCCTACGAGCAGTACTTC	CASSPAGPNPYEQYF
TRBD2	TRBJ2-7	TRBV20-1	many	TGCAGTGCTAGTCGGGGAGGGCTATACGAGCAGTACTTC	CSASRGGLYEQYF
.	TRBJ2-2	TRBV12-3/TRBV12-4	.	TGTGCCAGCAGTCAACCTCGCAGGGTATCCGGGGAGCTGTTTTTT	CASSQPRRVSGELFF
.	TRBJ2-1	TRBV20-1	many	TGCAGTGCCCAGGACGGGAATGAGCAGTTCTTC	CSAQDGNEQFF
.	TRBJ2-5	TRBV5-1	few	TGCGCCAGCAGCCGGACGGGGCGCACCAAAGAGACCCAGTACTTC	CASSRTGRTKETQYF
.	TRBJ1-5	TRBV12-3/TRBV12-4	.	TGTGCCAGTAACCTCGGCGGTAATCAGCCCCAGCATTTT	CASNLGGNQPQHF
.	TRBJ2-1	TRBV12-5	.	TGTGCTAGTGGTCTTGGGGCGTCCCGCTACAATGAGCAGTTCTTC	CASGLGASRYNEQFF
TRBD1	TRBJ2-7	TRBV9	many	TGTGCCAGCAGCGTAGGGACAGGACTTTACGAGCAGTACTTC	CASSVGTGLYEQYF
.	TRBJ2-1	TRBV29-1	many	TGCAGCGTGAAGGGGTGGGACTCCCCTCCCAGGTTC	CSVKGWDSPPRF
.	TRBJ1-1	TRBV28	.	TGTGCCAGCAGTTTGCGGGTGTGGAACACTGAAGCTTTCTTT	CASSLRVWNTEAFF
TRBD2	TRBJ2-5	TRBV5-1	.	TGCGCCAGCAGCTGGGGCGGAGCGGGGAACTATCAAGAGACCCAGTACTTC	CASSWGGAGNYQETQYF
TRBD2	TRBJ2-5	TRBV7-2	few	TGTGCCAGCAGCTTAGGTTTGGGGGGGCAAGAGACCCAGTACTTC	CASSLGLGGQETQYF
TRBD1	TRBJ1-5	TRBV20-1	.	TGCAGTGCTAGAGGTGGGGACAGCTATAAGGCCCAGCATTTT	CSARGGDSYKAQHF
.	TRBJ2-7	TRBV20-1	.	TGCAGTGCTAGGTCCCAGAACTCCTACGAGCAGTACTTC	CSARSQNSYEQYF
.	TRBJ2-1	TRBV7-2	many	TGTGCCAGCAGCCCGACAGGAGAAAGGTTCTTC	CASSPTGERFF
.	TRBJ2-1	TRBV5-6	many	TGTGCCAGCAGCTTGGCTGTGGGAAGCTCCTACAATGAGCAGTTCTTC	CASSLAVGSSYNEQFF
.	TRBJ1-1	TRBV16	many	TGTGCCAGCAGCCTAGACAGGACGGAGACTGAAGCTTTCTTT	CASSLDRTETEAFF
.	TRBJ1-1	TRBV29-1	.	TGCAGCTATCGACAGGAGAAGGGCCGCACTGAAGCTTTCTTT	CSYRQEKGRTEAFF
TRBD2	TRBJ2-3	TRBV20-1	many	TGCAGTGCTAGCTGGTCTAGCGGTAGCACAGATACGCAGTATTTT	CSASWSSGSTDTQYF
.	TRBJ2-3	TRBV9	.	TGTGCCAGCAGCGTAGTAGCGATTGGCACAGATACGCAGTATTTT	CASSVVAIGTDTQYF
TRBD1	TRBJ2-6	TRBV12-3/TRBV12-4	many	TGTGCCAGCAGCCGGGACAGAGTCCTCTCTGGGGCCAACGTCCTGACTTTC	CASSRDRVLSGANVLTF